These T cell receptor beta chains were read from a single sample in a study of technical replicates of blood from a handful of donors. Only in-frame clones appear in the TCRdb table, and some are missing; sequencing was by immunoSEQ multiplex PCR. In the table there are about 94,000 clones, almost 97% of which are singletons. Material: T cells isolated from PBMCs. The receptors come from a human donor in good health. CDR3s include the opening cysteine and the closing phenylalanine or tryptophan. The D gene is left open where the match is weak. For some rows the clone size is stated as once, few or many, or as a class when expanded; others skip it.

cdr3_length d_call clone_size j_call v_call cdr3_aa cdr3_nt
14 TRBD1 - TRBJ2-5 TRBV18 CASSPDRVSKTQYF TGTGCCAGCTCACCGGACAGGGTATCGAAGACCCAGTACTTC
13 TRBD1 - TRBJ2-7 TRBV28 CASFNLGTGEQYF TGTGCCAGCTTTAACTTAGGGACAGGCGAGCAGTACTTC
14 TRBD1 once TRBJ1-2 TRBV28 CASSRVGQGEGYTF TGTGCCAGCAGTCGCGTAGGGCAGGGGGAGGGCTACACCTTC
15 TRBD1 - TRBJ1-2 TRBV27 CASRPRTGQVDGYTF TGTGCCAGCAGACCTAGGACGGGACAGGTGGACGGCTACACCTTC
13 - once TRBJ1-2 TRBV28 CASAEGNFYGYTF TGTGCCAGCGCGGAGGGAAATTTCTATGGCTACACCTTC
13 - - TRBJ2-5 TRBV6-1 CASSGDTQETQYF TGTGCCAGCAGTGGGGACACCCAAGAGACCCAGTACTTC
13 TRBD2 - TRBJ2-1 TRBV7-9 CASTGLADNEQFF TGTGCCAGCACTGGACTAGCGGACAATGAGCAGTTCTTC
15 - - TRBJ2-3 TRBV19 CASSLRLGPRDTQYF TGTGCCAGTAGTTTAAGACTAGGTCCCCGGGATACGCAGTATTTT
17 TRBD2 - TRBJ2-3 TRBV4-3 CASSQGSSGENTDTQYF TGCGCCAGCAGCCAAGGCTCTAGCGGAGAGAACACAGATACGCAGTATTTT
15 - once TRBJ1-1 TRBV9 CASSVGAGVGTEAFF TGTGCCAGCAGCGTAGGAGCGGGGGTCGGGACTGAAGCTTTCTTT
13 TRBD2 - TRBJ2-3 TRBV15 CATLAGGTDTQYF TGTGCCACCCTAGCGGGGGGCACAGATACGCAGTATTTT
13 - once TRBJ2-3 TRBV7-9 CASSDQGSDTQYF TGTGCCAGCAGCGACCAGGGGTCAGATACGCAGTATTTT
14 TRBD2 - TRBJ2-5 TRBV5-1 CASIGGSFQETQYF TGCGCCAGCATAGGCGGGAGCTTCCAAGAGACCCAGTACTTC
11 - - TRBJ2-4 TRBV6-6 CASRTENIQYF TGTGCCAGCAGGACAGAAAACATTCAGTACTTC
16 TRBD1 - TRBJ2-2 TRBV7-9 CASSSTPGQGPGELFF TGTGCCAGCAGCAGTACGCCGGGACAGGGTCCCGGGGAGCTGTTTTTT
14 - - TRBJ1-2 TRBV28 CASSLTGGIGGYTF TGTGCCAGCAGTTTAACCGGAGGGATAGGCGGCTACACCTTC
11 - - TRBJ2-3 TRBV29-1 CSGFRTDTQYF TGCAGCGGTTTTCGGACAGATACGCAGTATTTT
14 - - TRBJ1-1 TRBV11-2 CASSLGVRGTEAFF TGTGCCAGCAGCTTAGGGGTTCGAGGCACTGAAGCTTTCTTT
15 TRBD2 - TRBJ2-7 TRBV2 CASSEGREKIHEQYF TGTGCCAGCAGTGAGGGGCGGGAGAAAATCCACGAGCAGTACTTC
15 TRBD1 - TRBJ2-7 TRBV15 CATSRGQGEAYEQYF TGTGCCACCAGCAGAGGACAGGGGGAGGCCTACGAGCAGTACTTC
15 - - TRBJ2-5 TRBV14 CASSQVMQIQETQYF TGTGCCAGCAGCCAAGTCATGCAGATCCAAGAGACCCAGTACTTC
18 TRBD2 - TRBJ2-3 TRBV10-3 CAISPGSLTSGKGDTQYF TGTGCCATCAGCCCAGGTTCTCTGACTAGCGGGAAAGGAGATACGCAGTATTTT
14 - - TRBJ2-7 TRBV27 CASSLGQLSYEQYF TGTGCCAGCAGTTTAGGACAGCTCTCCTACGAGCAGTACTTC
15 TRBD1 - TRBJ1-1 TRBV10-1 CASSSLTGENTEAFF TGCGCCAGCAGTTCCCTTACAGGGGAGAACACTGAAGCTTTCTTT
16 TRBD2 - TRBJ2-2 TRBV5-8 CASSRDLAGDTGELFF TGTGCCAGCAGCCGCGACCTAGCGGGAGACACCGGGGAGCTGTTTTTT